The 26 T cell receptor beta chains presented below share a single source sample, sequenced in a study of cytotoxic CD8 clonotypes in ibrutinib-treated CLL. The assay was immunoSEQ multiplex PCR, and TCRdb's table has in-frame clones only and misses some. The data show about 160,000 clones, 70% to 90% seen once. Sequencing used PBMCs, obtained at disease progression, from a patient treated with ibrutinib. Receptor source: a human donor with chronic lymphocytic leukemia.

The J gene is TRBJ2-3, the V gene TRBV9; D possibly uses TRBD1 or TRBD2 (5 bases each). V lost 3 bases and J 5 bases, leaving 7 bases between the germline ends. The CDR3 extends over 12 amino acids. Germline CDR1 SGDLS, CDR2 YYNGEE. The CDR3 region is CASSAGRDTQYF. DNA of the CDR3: TGTGCCAGCAGCGCGGGACGAGATACGCAGTATTTT.

V usage is TRBV6-4 and J usage is TRBJ2-1; 10 bases agree with TRBD2. The germline gives CDR1 MRHNA, CDR2 SNTAGT. The CDR3 consists of 15 residues. Trimming removed 3 bases from V and 2 bases from J; junction bases left unmatched: 1. The chain's CDR3 is CASSELAGPYNEQFF. CDR3 in DNA: TGTGCCAGCAGTGAACTAGCGGGACCCTACAATGAGCAGTTCTTC.

This clone came up a few times. J is TRBJ1-1 and V is TRBV6-4; 7 positions agree with TRBD1. Germline V gene data show CDR1 as MRHNA and CDR2 as SNTAGT. Germline trimming cut 5 bases from V and 1 base from J; bases unmatched to any gene: 7. The CDR3 contains 15 residues. For the CDR3, the DNA is TGTGCCAGCAGTTCTACAGGGGTGGGGAACACTGAAGCTTTCTTT. Amino acid sequence: CASSSTGVGNTEAFF.

The CDR3: CASSLRVSSYNEQFF. The CDR3 bases are TGTGCCAGCAGCTTGCGGGTGAGCTCCTACAATGAGCAGTTCTTC. The chain joins TRBV7-9 to TRBJ2-1; possible D gene TRBD2, 5 bases. The V end was cut by 3 bases, the J end by 0 bases, with 9 bases between. The CDR3 totals 15 residues. Germline V gene data show CDR1 as SEHNR and CDR2 as FQNEAQ (reference sequence).

This rearrangement joins TRBV6-5 to TRBJ1-2; unclear D gene. Trimming took off 3 bases at V and 7 bases at J, with 6 bases between the two ends. CDR1 and CDR2 from the germline V gene are MNHEY and SVGAGI. The CDR3 has 11 amino acids. The CDR3 DNA reads TGTGCCAGCAGTTATCTCCTTGGCTACACCTTC. Its protein is CASSYLLGYTF.

This chain joins TRBV7-2 and TRBJ1-1; perhaps TRBD1 as D (6 bases). Per the germline V gene, CDR1 is SGHTA and CDR2 is FQGNSA. The CDR3 spans 15 residues. V shed 0 bases and J shed 7 bases, with 15 bases lying between them. This CDR3 is CASSLALGGPYEAFF. CDR3 DNA sequence: TGTGCCAGCAGCTTAGCGCTCGGGGGGCCCTATGAAGCTTTCTTT.

The genes are TRBV28 and TRBJ2-5; possible D gene TRBD1, 6 bases. There are 12 residues in the CDR3. CDR1 and CDR2 from the germline V gene are MDHEN and SYDVKM. Trimming removed 5 bases from V and 5 bases from J, with 9 bases in between. CDR3 loop: CASSRQVETQYF. The CDR3 DNA sequence: TGTGCCAGCAGTCGACAGGTGGAGACCCAGTACTTC. Combining the CDR3 with reference TRBV28 and TRBJ2-5 gives the whole variable domain DVKVTQSSRYLVKRTGEKVFLECVQDMDHENMFWYRQDPGLGLRLIYFSYDVKMKEKGDIPEGYSVSREKKERFSLILESASTNQTSMYLCASSRQVETQYFGPGTRLLVL.

The J gene is TRBJ2-7, the V gene TRBV19, with 9 bases aligning to TRBD1. Germline values: CDR1 LNHDA, CDR2 SQIVND (reference sequence). Germline trimming cut 5 bases from V and 4 bases from J; bases unmatched to any gene: 6. The CDR3 runs to 14 residues. This chain's CDR3 is CASSLGTGQYEQYF. CDR3 sequence (DNA): TGTGCCAGTAGTCTTGGGACAGGGCAGTACGAGCAGTACTTC.

This chain links TRBV6-6 with TRBJ2-1, with 9 bases fitting TRBD2. Germline V gene data show CDR1 as MNHNY and CDR2 as SVGAGI (reference sequence). This CDR3 spans 12 amino acids. J gave up 10 bases and V 6 bases, and 4 bases lay outside the gene matches. CDR3 region: CASSPTSGEQFF. CDR3 coding DNA: TGTGCCAGCAGCCCGACTAGCGGAGAGCAGTTCTTC.

The chain is built from TRBV6-1 and TRBJ1-5; D is undetermined. Trimming left V 8 bases short and J 5 bases short, with 16 bases between. This CDR3 has 14 residues. The V gene's germline CDR1 is MNHNS and CDR2 SASEGT. The CDR3: CASSPNVVDQPQHF. The CDR3 DNA sequence: TGTGCCAGCTCACCGAATGTGGTTGATCAGCCCCAGCATTTT.

This clone was observed once. V gene TRBV6-1 combines with J gene TRBJ1-1, with unresolved D. Germline V gene data show CDR1 as MNHNS and CDR2 as SASEGT. The CDR3 totals 14 residues. Trimming shortened V by 2 bases and J by 1 base, and 8 bases separated the two germline ends. The CDR3 protein is CASSERRTNTEAFF. CDR3 sequence (DNA): TGTGCCAGCAGTGAACGTAGGACGAACACTGAAGCTTTCTTT.

The J gene is TRBJ2-3, the V gene TRBV27; TRBD1 might be the D (6 bases). Per germline, CDR1 MNHEY and CDR2 SMNVEV (reference sequence). CDR3 length: 15 residues. The V end lost 4 bases, the J end lost 2 bases, and 13 bases lay between the germline ends. The CDR3 here is CASSSDRRNTDTQYF. In nucleotides, the CDR3 is TGTGCCAGCAGTTCTGACAGGCGGAACACAGATACGCAGTATTTT.

The chain employs TRBV25-1 and TRBJ2-5, with 11 bases lining up with TRBD2. V lost 4 bases, J lost 1 base, and 11 bases stayed unmatched. Germline V gene data show CDR1 as MGHDK and CDR2 as SYGVNS. The CDR3 contains 18 residues. The CDR3 reads CASSGTSPGLAVQETQYF. The CDR3 DNA follows: TGTGCCAGCAGTGGAACGTCACCGGGACTAGCGGTCCAAGAGACCCAGTACTTC.

This chain uses TRBV28 with TRBJ1-5; TRBD1 agrees at 7 bases. CDR3 length: 20 residues. Germline V gene sequence: CDR1 MDHEN, CDR2 SYDVKM. V shed 4 bases, J shed 2 bases, and the junction held 20 bases outside the gene matches. This CDR3 is CASSYFRTDREGRGNQPQHF. The CDR3 DNA reads TGTGCCAGCAGTTATTTTAGGACCGACAGGGAGGGTCGGGGCAATCAGCCCCAGCATTTT.

This clone turned up a few times. The chain couples TRBV15 to TRBJ2-7, with D possibly matching TRBD2 (5 bases). V was clipped by 0 bases and J by 4 bases, with 10 bases between them. Germline assignment: CDR1 LNHNV and CDR2 YYDKDF (reference sequence). The CDR3 consists of 14 residues. CDR3 bases: TGTGCCACCAGCAGAGATCCGGGAAGGTACGAGCAGTACTTC. Protein: CATSRDPGRYEQYF. Full variable domain (remainder filled in from reference TRBV15 and TRBJ2-7): DAMVIQNPRYQVTQFGKPVTLSCSQTLNHNVMYWYQQKSSQAPKLLFHYYDKDFNNEADTPDNFQSRRPNTSFCFLDIRSPGLGDTAMYLCATSRDPGRYEQYFGPGTRLTVT.

The chain links TRBV6-6 to TRBJ1-2; possible D gene TRBD1, 5 bases. Trimming stripped 6 bases from V and 7 bases from J, with 18 bases between. The CDR3 covers 14 residues. Germline V lookup: CDR1 MNHNY, CDR2 SVGAGI (reference sequence). CDR3 sequence reads: CASRREGAGFGYTF. The CDR3 DNA is TGTGCCAGCAGACGTGAAGGGGCTGGGTTTGGCTACACCTTC.

This sequence joins TRBV7-9 and TRBJ2-2, with 9 bases that match TRBD2. Trimming cost V 5 bases and J 4 bases; bases outside gene matches: 17. Germline assignment: CDR1 SEHNR and CDR2 FQNEAQ (reference sequence). The CDR3 is 19 residues long. The CDR3 DNA follows: TGTGCCAGCAGCCTCCCAACGCATGAGCGGGAGGTCTCCACCGGGGAGCTGTTTTTT. Translation gives CASSLPTHEREVSTGELFF. The full variable domain, its missing parts supplied by reference TRBV7-9 and TRBJ2-2, is DTGVSQNPRHKITKRGQNVTFRCDPISEHNRLYWYRQTLGQGPEFLTYFQNEAQLEKSRLLSDRFSAERPKGSFSTLEIQRTEQGDSAMYLCASSLPTHEREVSTGELFFGEGSRLTVL.

The gene calls are TRBV14 and TRBJ2-1; 8 nucleotides line up with TRBD2. V gave up 1 base and J gave up 5 bases; unmatched junction bases: 7. The length of the CDR3 is 16 residues. Germline values: CDR1 SGHDN, CDR2 FVKESK. The CDR3 spells CASSQAGLAGNNEQFF. The CDR3 DNA reads as TGTGCCAGCAGCCAAGCGGGTCTAGCGGGCAACAATGAGCAGTTCTTC.

The rearrangement joins TRBV25-1 to TRBJ2-4; D tentatively reads TRBD1 or TRBD2 (6 bases each). Trimming cost V 5 bases and J 3 bases, with 17 bases left between them. The germline V gene encodes CDR1 MGHDK and CDR2 SYGVNS. The CDR3 sequence is 16 residues long. DNA for the CDR3: TGTGCCAGCAGTAGAGGGGGGCCCGGGGGCAAAAACATTCAGTACTTC. Its translation is CASSRGGPGGKNIQYF. Supplemented by reference TRBV25-1 and TRBJ2-4, the full variable domain reads EADIYQTPRYLVIGTGKKITLECSQTMGHDKMYWYQQDPGMELHLIHYSYGVNSTEKGDLSSESTVSRIRTEHFPLTLESARPSHTSQYLCASSRGGPGGKNIQYFGAGTRLSVL.

CDR3 amino acids: CASSVEQGHGYTF. In nucleotides, the CDR3 is TGTGCCAGCAGCGTAGAACAGGGCCATGGCTACACCTTC. The V gene is TRBV9, the J gene TRBJ1-2, with a tentative D call TRBD1 (6 bases). The CDR3 runs to 13 residues. Trimming stripped 0 bases from V and 6 bases from J, with 9 bases between. Germline loops: CDR1 SGDLS, CDR2 YYNGEE.

In its sample, this clone was seen a few times. V is TRBV6-6 and J is TRBJ2-1, with D perhaps being TRBD1 or TRBD2 (7 bases each). Deletions cut 6 bases from V and 5 bases from J, with 17 bases between. Germline-derived CDR1 and CDR2 are MNHNY and SVGAGI (reference sequence). The CDR3 spans 15 residues. CDR3 DNA sequence: TGTGCCAGCAGACCAGTCAGGGGGGGCAACAATGAGCAGTTCTTC. It specifies CASRPVRGGNNEQFF.

V and J are TRBV6-1 and TRBJ1-5, with 7 bases matching TRBD1. V lost 8 bases to trimming and J lost 0 bases; unmatched junction nucleotides: 7. The CDR3 consists of 15 residues. Germline lookup yields CDR1 MNHNS and CDR2 SASEGT. As DNA, the CDR3 is TGTGCCAGCCAAACAGGGGCCTATAGCAATCAGCCCCAGCATTTT. The encoded protein is CASQTGAYSNQPQHF.

The V and J genes are TRBV28 and TRBJ1-4, with 11 bases lining up with TRBD1. This CDR3 has 14 amino acids. J gave up 8 bases and V 4 bases, and 3 bases lay outside the gene matches. Germline V gene data show CDR1 as MDHEN and CDR2 as SYDVKM. In nucleotides, the CDR3 is TGTGCCAGCAGTTCGGACAGGGGGCGGGAAAAACTGTTTTTT. Its translation: CASSSDRGREKLFF.

The gene calls are TRBV11-2 and TRBJ2-7; no definite D call. The CDR3 length is 14 residues. V was pared by 7 bases and J by 3 bases, with 16 bases between. Germline CDR1 and CDR2: SGHAT and FQNNGV. Here the CDR3 reads CASTYSSPSYEQYF. The CDR3 DNA follows: TGTGCCAGCACCTATTCCTCCCCTAGCTACGAGCAGTACTTC.

The chain links TRBV4-1 to TRBJ2-1; TRBD1 matches 7 bases. V lost 4 bases, J lost 8 bases, and 14 bases stayed unmatched. Germline V gene data show CDR1 as MGHRA and CDR2 as YSYEKL. CDR3 length: 16 amino acids. The CDR3 region has the DNA TGCGCCAGCAGCCCTCAGGGGGACGCCGGGGTGGATGAGCAGTTCTTC. Residues: CASSPQGDAGVDEQFF.

The chain is built from TRBV6-1 and TRBJ2-3, with 11 bases that match TRBD2. This CDR3 contains 18 residues. CDR1 and CDR2 (germline): MNHNS, SASEGT. V shed 4 bases, J shed 0 bases, and the junction held 9 bases outside the gene matches. The CDR3 DNA reads TGTGCCAGCAGTGGGGGACTAGCGGAGACTGATAGCACAGATACGCAGTATTTT. Protein: CASSGGLAETDSTDTQYF.